This T cell receptor beta chain was identified during a study of PD-1 blockade in classical Hodgkin lymphoma. Profiling relied on immunoSEQ multiplex PCR, and the TCRdb table lists in-frame clones only, not all of them. The sample lists 60,000 or so clones; more than 75% were seen once. This CDR3 contains 13 residues. The germline V gene encodes CDR1 SGDLS and CDR2 YYNGEE. Between the trimmed V and J ends, which lost 4 bases and 3 bases, there was a span of 11 bases. Notes on the study in general: Newly diagnosed patients and complete responders had comparable diversity at baseline. CD4+ TCR diversity rose significantly by C4D1, and CD8+ TCR diversity did not.

This clone was detected only once. Its matching antigen is unknown. Every patient had relapsed following autologous stem cell transplantation, and cohorts differed in brentuximab vedotin exposure. The study recorded best responses of complete response, partial response or progressive disease. This chain joins TRBV9 and TRBJ2-7; no clear D. The sequence was collected from a human donor with classical Hodgkin lymphoma. This material consisted of peripheral blood mononuclear cells (PBMCs), taken at baseline. DNA of the CDR3: TGTGCCAGCAGCCCCCAATTAGGCTACGAGCAGTACTTC. Its translation: CASSPQLGYEQYF. Using reference TRBV9 and TRBJ2-7 for the parts outside the CDR3, the full variable domain is DSGVTQTPKHLITATGQRVTLRCSPRSGDLSVYWYQQSLDQGLQFLIQYYNGEERAKGNILERFSAQQFPDLHSELNLSSLELGDSALYFCASSPQLGYEQYFGPGTRLTVT.